Each of the 12 T cell receptor beta chains below was sequenced from the same sample in a study of cytotoxic CD8 clonotypes in ibrutinib-treated CLL. Only in-frame clones appear in the TCRdb table, and some are missing; sequencing was by immunoSEQ multiplex PCR. The sample carries about 29,000 clones, 55% to 65% recorded once. Sequenced material: PBMCs, taken before ibrutinib treatment. These receptors were obtained from a human donor with chronic lymphocytic leukemia.

V and J are TRBV9 and TRBJ2-3; tentatively, D is TRBD1 (5 bases). Germline V gives CDR1 SGDLS, CDR2 YYNGEE. This CDR3 comprises 15 residues. V lost 4 bases to trimming and J lost 1 base, with 13 bases between them. The CDR3 loop is CASSQGGAGTDTQYF. The CDR3 nucleotides read TGTGCCAGCAGCCAGGGTGGGGCCGGCACAGATACGCAGTATTTT.

The chain combines TRBV18 with TRBJ2-7; the D is unclear. The CDR3 runs 13 residues. With 6 bases removed from V and 3 bases from J, the gap between germline ends came to 12 bases. Per germline, CDR1 KGHSH and CDR2 LQKENI. The chain's CDR3 is CASSTPGDYEQYF. The CDR3 region has the DNA TGTGCCAGCTCGACCCCGGGTGACTACGAGCAGTACTTC.

This clone was counted between two and nine times. This chain links TRBV4-1 with TRBJ2-5, with D hard to call. The V end lost 0 bases, the J end lost 0 bases, and 11 bases lay between the germline ends. The CDR3 sequence is 16 residues long. Germline V gene lookup returns CDR1 MGHRA and CDR2 YSYEKL. CDR3 in DNA: TGCGCCAGCAGCCAAGAACCACCAAATTACCAAGAGACCCAGTACTTC. Protein: CASSQEPPNYQETQYF.

V is TRBV4-1 and J is TRBJ2-5; TRBD2 aligns across 9 bases. CDR3 size: 15 residues. The germline V gene encodes CDR1 MGHRA and CDR2 YSYEKL. V gave up 5 bases and J gave up 4 bases; unmatched junction bases: 8. CDR3 residues: CASSGSGRGGETQYF. CDR3 in DNA: TGCGCCAGCAGCGGTAGCGGGAGAGGAGGAGAGACCCAGTACTTC.

The CDR3 DNA sequence: TGCGCCAGCAGGAAAACAGGGGCAAGGGACGAGCAGTACTTC. This encodes CASRKTGARDEQYF. The V call is TRBV5-1, the J call TRBJ2-7; 7 nucleotides agree with TRBD1. Trimming cost V 5 bases and J 5 bases; bases outside gene matches: 10. Germline V gives CDR1 SGHRS, CDR2 YFSETQ. The CDR3 extends over 14 amino acids.

The chain combines TRBV19 with TRBJ1-5, with 7 bases matching TRBD1. Germline V lookup: CDR1 LNHDA, CDR2 SQIVND (reference sequence). With 9 bases clipped from V and 7 bases from J, the junction kept 12 bases outside the gene matches. CDR3 length: 14 amino acids. The DNA of the CDR3 is TGTGCCAGCCAACTGACAGGGACGGGGCAGCCCCAGCATTTT. Translated, it gives CASQLTGTGQPQHF.

The rearrangement uses TRBV14 and TRBJ1-2; a weak D match, TRBD1 (5 bases). Deletions cut 0 bases from V and 8 bases from J, with 13 bases between. This CDR3 has 14 residues. Germline loops: CDR1 SGHDN, CDR2 FVKESK. The CDR3 DNA reads as TGTGCCAGCAGCCAAGAATTCCAGGGAGGAGGCTACACCTTC. It yields the protein CASSQEFQGGGYTF.

This clone was seen more than once but under ten times. The V gene is TRBV10-3, the J gene TRBJ1-5; unclear D gene. The CDR3 sequence is 14 residues long. Per the germline V gene, CDR1 is ENHRY and CDR2 is SYGVKD. Trimming removed 0 bases from V and 7 bases from J, with 10 bases in between. CDR3 region: CAISESFGEQPQHF. The CDR3 DNA reads as TGTGCCATCAGTGAGTCGTTCGGCGAACAGCCCCAGCATTTT.

This clone came up once. V and J are TRBV27 and TRBJ2-1, with D possibly matching TRBD1 (6 bases). V dropped 5 bases and J dropped 6 bases, with 8 bases sitting between them. Germline lookup yields CDR1 MNHEY and CDR2 SMNVEV (reference sequence). The CDR3 is 12 amino acids. The DNA for the CDR3 is TGTGCCAGCAGTCACAGGGCCAATGAGCAGTTCTTC. Translated, it gives CASSHRANEQFF.

The CDR3 loop reads CATSSRQGRNEQFF. The CDR3 region has the DNA TGTGCCACCAGCAGTAGACAGGGGAGGAATGAGCAGTTCTTC. The J gene is TRBJ2-1, the V gene TRBV15, with TRBD1 identical over 8 bases. Germline lookup yields CDR1 LNHNV and CDR2 YYDKDF (reference sequence). The length of the CDR3 is 14 residues. With 3 bases clipped from V and 7 bases from J, the junction kept 5 bases outside the gene matches.

This clone was seen a handful of times. V usage is TRBV28 and J usage is TRBJ1-2; unclear D gene. Germline CDR1 MDHEN, CDR2 SYDVKM. The length of the CDR3 is 11 residues. Trimming took off 5 bases at V and 6 bases at J, with 7 bases between the two ends. CDR3 amino acids: CASSRVHGYTF. In DNA, the CDR3 is TGTGCCAGCAGTCGGGTCCATGGCTACACCTTC.

The chain is built from TRBV11-2 and TRBJ1-4, with 8 bases lining up with TRBD1. The CDR3 is 14 amino acids. Germline CDR1 and CDR2: SGHAT and FQNNGV. The V segment lost 2 bases and the J segment 7 bases; nucleotides outside the gene matches: 3. Here the CDR3 reads CASSLRQGSEKLFF. The CDR3 region has the DNA TGTGCCAGCAGCTTAAGACAGGGGAGTGAAAAACTGTTTTTT.